This is a list of T cell receptor beta chains from one sample in a study of blood T cell repertoires in COVID-19. Assay: immunoSEQ multiplex PCR; the TCRdb copy retains only in-frame clones and omits some. Of 200,000 to 250,000 clones listed, 75% to 85% were seen once; the top ten hold roughly 8.7%. Sequenced material: peripheral blood. Source of these receptors: a man in his fifties or sixties with active or convalescent COVID-19. Both conserved end residues are part of each CDR3. The order of the fields is V gene, D gene, clone size, J gene, CDR3 DNA, CDR3 protein. D genes are given only for firm matches. Size tells how often a clone was seen (once, few, many) or the class of an expanded clone, and some rows leave it out.

>TRBV11-2|.|.|TRBJ2-2
TGTGCCAGCAGCTTACAGGTTCACACCGGGGAGCTGTTTTTT
CASSLQVHTGELFF
>TRBV18|TRBD2|.|TRBJ2-7
TGTGCCAGCTCACCTGCCTCGGGACTACTCTACGAGCAGTACTTC
CASSPASGLLYEQYF
>TRBV4-1|.|.|TRBJ2-1
TGCGCCAGCAGCCAACAGGGGTTTTCCTACAATGAGCAGTTCTTC
CASSQQGFSYNEQFF
>TRBV5-1|.|.|TRBJ2-5
TGCGCCAGCAGCTTGGGAGGGAGAGAGACCCAGTACTTC
CASSLGGRETQYF
>TRBV7-9|.|.|TRBJ2-3
TGTGCCAGCAGCCTTAGCACAGATACGCAGTATTTT
CASSLSTDTQYF
>TRBV14|.|.|TRBJ2-5
TGTGCCAGCAGCCAGGGAAGGGGGAACCGCCAAGAGACCCAGTACTTC
CASSQGRGNRQETQYF
>TRBV9|.|.|TRBJ2-1
TGTGCCAGCAGCTCCCAGGGAGGCGGGATAAGCGAAGGGGTTGGCAATGAGCAGTTCTTC
CASSSQGGGISEGVGNEQFF
>TRBV19|TRBD1|.|TRBJ1-1
TGTGCCAGTATTGGGACAGGGGGTATGTACACTGAAGCTTTCTTT
CASIGTGGMYTEAFF
>TRBV7-2|.|.|TRBJ1-6
TGTGCCAGCAGAAAACGGGATTCCAATTCACCCCTCCACTTT
CASRKRDSNSPLHF
>TRBV5-1|.|.|TRBJ2-1
TGCGCCAGCAGCTTGGGGGGCTTATTTTGGAGCAATGAGCAGTTCTTC
CASSLGGLFWSNEQFF
>TRBV4-1|TRBD1|.|TRBJ1-1
TGCGCCAGCAGCCTATCCCGGGGGACAGGGGTTTTGACGAACACTGAAGCTTTCTTT
CASSLSRGTGVLTNTEAFF
>TRBV5-1|.|.|TRBJ2-2
TGCGCCAGCAACCAACCGACTAGTCCCGGGGAGCTGTTTTTT
CASNQPTSPGELFF
>TRBV2|TRBD1|.|TRBJ1-4
TGTGCCACCCGACAGGGGGGATATAAACTGTTTTTT
CATRQGGYKLFF
>TRBV7-2|TRBD2|.|TRBJ2-1
TGTGCCAGCAGCTTAGTTACTAGCGGGAGGGAGCAGTTCTTC
CASSLVTSGREQFF
>TRBV7-9|TRBD1|few|TRBJ1-4
TGTGCCAGCAGCTACCTCCGGGACAGGGTTGAAAAACTGTTTTTT
CASSYLRDRVEKLFF
>TRBV11-3|.|.|TRBJ2-3
TGTGCCAGCAGCTTACCGGGGGAGGTAGATACGCAGTATTTT
CASSLPGEVDTQYF
>TRBV7-9|TRBD1|once|TRBJ1-1
TGTGCCAGCAGCTTTTCGGCAGGGGGCGGAAACACTGAAGCTTTCTTT
CASSFSAGGGNTEAFF
>TRBV5-4|.|.|TRBJ2-3
TGTGCCAGCAGCTTTAGTGGGGGCGGAGGTAGGTCAGATACGCAGTATTTT
CASSFSGGGGRSDTQYF
>TRBV24-1|.|few|TRBJ2-2
TGTGCCACCAGTGACTCGCTCCGAGACGGGGAGCTGTTTTTT
CATSDSLRDGELFF
>TRBV7-2|.|.|TRBJ1-1
TGTGCCAGCAGCTCCACCCTCACGGGGGGGAACACTGAAGCTTTCTTT
CASSSTLTGGNTEAFF
>TRBV12-3/TRBV12-4|.|.|TRBJ1-5
TGTGCCAGCAGTTTAGACAGATCCCCGCCCCAGCATTTT
CASSLDRSPPQHF
>TRBV2|TRBD1|.|TRBJ2-1
TGTGCCAGCAGTCCGGCGGTGGGACAGGGAGCTCATGAGCAGTTCTTC
CASSPAVGQGAHEQFF
>TRBV9|TRBD2|.|TRBJ2-2
TGTGCCAGCAGCGCCTATAGCGGGGGGGCCGGGGAGCTGTTTTTT
CASSAYSGGAGELFF
>TRBV4-3|TRBD2|.|TRBJ2-3
TGCGCCAGCAGCCAAGAACCGGGAGGAACAGATACGCAGTATTTT
CASSQEPGGTDTQYF
>TRBV5-4|TRBD2|.|TRBJ2-1
TGTGCCAGCAAATGGGGGCTAGCGGGTACCAATGAGCAGTTCTTC
CASKWGLAGTNEQFF
>TRBV2|.|.|TRBJ1-6
TGTGCCAGCAGACTAGGACGGTCAGGTTCACCCCTCCACTTT
CASRLGRSGSPLHF
>TRBV21-1|.|.|TRBJ1-3
TGTGCCAGCAGCAAAGAAGGGGCAGGGACAGGAAACACCATATATTTT
CASSKEGAGTGNTIYF
>TRBV6-5|TRBD1|.|TRBJ1-6
TGTGCCAGCAGTTACCAGGGGACAGATAGTTCACCCCTCCACTTT
CASSYQGTDSSPLHF
>TRBV3-1/TRBV3-2|TRBD1|once|TRBJ1-5
TGTGCCAGACCGACAGGGAGACGCGATCAGCCCCAGCATTTT
CARPTGRRDQPQHF
>TRBV18|.|few|TRBJ2-6
TGTGCCAGCTCACCGGGACTGCCCAGCACTGGGGCCAACGTCCTGACTTTC
CASSPGLPSTGANVLTF
>TRBV19|TRBD2|.|TRBJ2-2
TGTGCCAGTAGCCTCTGGGTAGCGGGAGCGAACACCGGGGAGCTGTTTTTT
CASSLWVAGANTGELFF
>TRBV5-8|.|.|TRBJ2-3
TGTGCCAGCAGCTTGTTGGGGGGGGGCCCCACAGATACGCAGTATTTT
CASSLLGGGPTDTQYF
>TRBV5-6|.|.|TRBJ1-2
TGTGCCAGCAGCTTGGCTGGGCGGGACGTGGTCTATGGCTACACCTTC
CASSLAGRDVVYGYTF
>TRBV7-8|.|.|TRBJ2-5
TGTGCCAGCAGCACCGACAGACAAGAGACCCAGTACTTC
CASSTDRQETQYF
>TRBV7-2|TRBD2|once|TRBJ2-3
TGTGCCAGCAGCCCCAAGCGGGGAGGCACAGATACGCAGTATTTT
CASSPKRGGTDTQYF
>TRBV28|TRBD1|.|TRBJ2-7
TGTGCCAGCAGTCCTGCCTCGGGACAGGGACCCTACGAGCAGTACTTC
CASSPASGQGPYEQYF
>TRBV5-1|.|.|TRBJ1-1
TGCGCCAGCAGCTCCGACAGATACGTCCCTGAAGCTTTCTTT
CASSSDRYVPEAFF
>TRBV7-9|.|.|TRBJ1-5
TGTGCCAGCAGCTTAGGTGGGAGCAGGCAGCCCCAGCATTTT
CASSLGGSRQPQHF
>TRBV7-8|TRBD1|.|TRBJ2-7
TGTGCCAGCAGCTGGGACAGCTCCTACGAGCAGTACTTC
CASSWDSSYEQYF
>TRBV12-3/TRBV12-4|.|.|TRBJ1-1
TGTGCCAGCAGACTCCACAGTTTTGATTCCTTT
CASRLHSFDSF
>TRBV19|TRBD1|.|TRBJ1-5
TGTGCCAGTAGTAAACGGACAGGGGTAAGAAATCAGCCCCAGCATTTT
CASSKRTGVRNQPQHF
>TRBV2|.|.|TRBJ1-1
TGTGCCAGCAGTTCTCACAGGGTCAAAGCTTTCTTT
CASSSHRVKAFF
>TRBV28|.|once|TRBJ1-1
TGTGCCAGCAGTGCCCTGGGCGTGTTAAAGGACACTGAAGCTTTCTTT
CASSALGVLKDTEAFF
>TRBV10-1|TRBD1|.|TRBJ1-5
TGCGCCAGCCAGGACAGGGTAGAAGGATCACCCAATCAGCCCCAGCATTTT
CASQDRVEGSPNQPQHF
>TRBV28|.|.|TRBJ2-2
TGTGCCAGCAGTCTAGCGAACACCGGGGAGCTGTTTTTT
CASSLANTGELFF
>TRBV7-8|.|.|TRBJ2-1
TGTGCCAGCAGCTTAGTGGGGACTCCTCTCAATGAGCAGTTCTTC
CASSLVGTPLNEQFF
>TRBV9|TRBD2|once|TRBJ2-7
TGTGCCAGCAGCGTAGCGGCTAGCGGGAGTTACGAGCAGTACTTC
CASSVAASGSYEQYF
>TRBV5-1|TRBD1|.|TRBJ1-6
TGCGCCAGCAGCTTGACAGGGGGTGATTCACCCCTCCACTTT
CASSLTGGDSPLHF
>TRBV19|TRBD1|once|TRBJ1-5
TGTGCCAGTAGTGGGGCCAGGGGGGTAAATCAGCCCCAGCATTTT
CASSGARGVNQPQHF
>TRBV28|TRBD1|few|TRBJ1-5
TGTGCCAGCAGTCTCGACAGGGCTCGAAAGCCCCAGCATTTT
CASSLDRARKPQHF
>TRBV28|.|.|TRBJ2-3
TGTGCCAGCAAGAAAGCGGAACATGCAGATACGCAGTATTTT
CASKKAEHADTQYF
>TRBV7-2|TRBD2|.|TRBJ2-5
TGTGCCAGCAGCGGGGGAGGCGGGAGGTGGACCCAGTACTTC
CASSGGGGRWTQYF
>TRBV18|.|.|TRBJ1-4
TGTGCCAGCTCACCACTGTCGGCAACTAATGAAAAACTGTTTTTT
CASSPLSATNEKLFF
>TRBV7-6|.|.|TRBJ2-1
TGTGCCAGCAGCCCAAGACTAGTGGACAATGAGCAGTTCTTC
CASSPRLVDNEQFF